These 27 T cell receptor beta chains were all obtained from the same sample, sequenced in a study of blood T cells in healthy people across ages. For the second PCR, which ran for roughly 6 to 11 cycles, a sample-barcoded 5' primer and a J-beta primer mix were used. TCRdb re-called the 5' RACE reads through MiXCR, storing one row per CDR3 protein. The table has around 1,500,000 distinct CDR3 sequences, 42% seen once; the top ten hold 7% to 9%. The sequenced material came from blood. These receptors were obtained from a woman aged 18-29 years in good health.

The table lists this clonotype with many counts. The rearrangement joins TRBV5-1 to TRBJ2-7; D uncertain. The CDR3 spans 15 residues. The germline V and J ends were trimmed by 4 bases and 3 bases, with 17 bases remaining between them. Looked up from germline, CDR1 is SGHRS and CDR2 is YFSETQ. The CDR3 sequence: CASSPGRVNVYEQYF. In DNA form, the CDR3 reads TGCGCCAGCAGCCCCGGAAGGGTCAACGTCTACGAGCAGTACTTC.

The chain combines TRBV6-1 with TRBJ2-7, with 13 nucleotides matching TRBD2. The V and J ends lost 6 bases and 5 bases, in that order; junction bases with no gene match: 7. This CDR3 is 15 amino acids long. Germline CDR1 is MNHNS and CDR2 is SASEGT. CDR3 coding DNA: TGTGCCAGCAGCCGGAGGGGGACTAGCGGGAACGAGCAGTACTTC. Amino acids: CASSRRGTSGNEQYF.

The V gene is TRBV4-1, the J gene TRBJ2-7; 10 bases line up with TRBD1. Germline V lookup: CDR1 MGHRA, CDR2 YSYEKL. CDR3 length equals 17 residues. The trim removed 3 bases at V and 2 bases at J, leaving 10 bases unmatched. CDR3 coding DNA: TGCGCCAGCAGCCATGCTCCGGGACAGGGGTATCCCTACGAGCAGTACTTC. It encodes CASSHAPGQGYPYEQYF.

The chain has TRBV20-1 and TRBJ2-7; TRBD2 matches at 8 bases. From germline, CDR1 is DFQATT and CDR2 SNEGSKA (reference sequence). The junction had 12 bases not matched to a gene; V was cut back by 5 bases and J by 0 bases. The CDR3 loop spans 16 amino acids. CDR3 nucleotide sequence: TGCAGTGCTCTTTTCCCCGGGACTAGAGCCTCCTACGAGCAGTACTTC. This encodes CSALFPGTRASYEQYF.

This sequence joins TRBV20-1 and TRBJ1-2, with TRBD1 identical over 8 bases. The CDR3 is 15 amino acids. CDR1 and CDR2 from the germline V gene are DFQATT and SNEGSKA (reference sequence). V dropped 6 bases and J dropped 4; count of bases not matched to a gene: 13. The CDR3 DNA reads TGCAGTGCAAACGCCGGGACAGGTCATTCCTATGGCTACACCTTC. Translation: CSANAGTGHSYGYTF.

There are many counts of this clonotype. DNA for the CDR3: TGTGCCAGCATGCTTGGCAGCCCCTCCGAGCAGTACTTC. It is translated as CASMLGSPSEQYF. The chain recombines TRBV2 with TRBJ2-7; no clear D gene. With 7 bases removed from V and 6 bases from J, the gap between germline ends came to 16 bases. The CDR3 is 13 residues long. CDR1 SNHLY and CDR2 FYNNEI come from the germline V gene.

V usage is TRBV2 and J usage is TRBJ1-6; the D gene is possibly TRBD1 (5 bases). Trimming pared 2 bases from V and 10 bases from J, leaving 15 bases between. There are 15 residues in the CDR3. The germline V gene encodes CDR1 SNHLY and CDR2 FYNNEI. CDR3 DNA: TGTGCCAGCAGTGAAAGCGGACAACGGAAATCACCCCTCCACTTT. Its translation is CASSESGQRKSPLHF.

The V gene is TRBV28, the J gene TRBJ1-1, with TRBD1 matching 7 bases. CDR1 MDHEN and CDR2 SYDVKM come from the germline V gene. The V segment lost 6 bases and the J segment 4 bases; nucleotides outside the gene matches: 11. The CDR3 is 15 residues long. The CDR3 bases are TGTGCCAGCAGCCAAACCACAGGGGCTCCCACTGAAGCTTTCTTT. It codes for CASSQTTGAPTEAFF.

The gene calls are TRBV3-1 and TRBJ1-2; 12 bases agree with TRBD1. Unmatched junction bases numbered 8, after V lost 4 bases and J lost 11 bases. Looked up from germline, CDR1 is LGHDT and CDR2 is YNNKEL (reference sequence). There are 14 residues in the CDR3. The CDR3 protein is CASSRPGTGGVYTF. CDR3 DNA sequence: TGTGCCAGCAGCCGCCCAGGGACAGGGGGCGTTTACACCTTC.

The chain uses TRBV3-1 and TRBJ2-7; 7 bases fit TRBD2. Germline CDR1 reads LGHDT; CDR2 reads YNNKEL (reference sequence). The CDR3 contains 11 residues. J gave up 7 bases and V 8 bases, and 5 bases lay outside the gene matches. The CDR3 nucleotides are TGTGCCAGCCCCCCGGGGGGAGAGCAGTACTTC. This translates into CASPPGGEQYF.

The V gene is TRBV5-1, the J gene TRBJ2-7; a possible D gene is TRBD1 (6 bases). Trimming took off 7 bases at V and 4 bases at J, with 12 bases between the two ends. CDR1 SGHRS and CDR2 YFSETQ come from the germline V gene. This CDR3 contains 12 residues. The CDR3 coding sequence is TGCGCCAGCGCAGGGGACGCTTACGAGCAGTACTTC. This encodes CASAGDAYEQYF.

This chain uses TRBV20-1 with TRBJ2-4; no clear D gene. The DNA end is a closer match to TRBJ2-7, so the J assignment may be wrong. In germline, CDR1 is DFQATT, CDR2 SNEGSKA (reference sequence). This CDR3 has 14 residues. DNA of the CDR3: TGCAGTGCGCCACTACCCCAGGCCCCCTACGAGCAGTACTTC. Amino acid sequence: CSAPLPQAPYEQYF.

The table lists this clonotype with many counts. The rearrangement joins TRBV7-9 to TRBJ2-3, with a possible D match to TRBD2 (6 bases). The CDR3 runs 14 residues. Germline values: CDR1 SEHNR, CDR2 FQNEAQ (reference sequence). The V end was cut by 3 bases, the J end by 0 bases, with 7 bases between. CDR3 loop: CASSFAGSTDTQYF. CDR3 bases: TGTGCCAGCAGCTTTGCGGGGAGCACAGATACGCAGTATTTT.

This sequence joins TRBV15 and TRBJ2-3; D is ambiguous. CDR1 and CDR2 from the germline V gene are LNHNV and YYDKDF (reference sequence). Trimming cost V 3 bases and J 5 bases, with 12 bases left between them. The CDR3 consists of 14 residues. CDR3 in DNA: TGTGCCACCAGCAGTGGTCCGACGGAAGATACGCAGTATTTT. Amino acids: CATSSGPTEDTQYF.

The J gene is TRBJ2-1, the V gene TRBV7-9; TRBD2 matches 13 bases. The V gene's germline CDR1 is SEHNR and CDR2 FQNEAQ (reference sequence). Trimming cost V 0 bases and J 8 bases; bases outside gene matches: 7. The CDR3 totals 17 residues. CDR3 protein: CASSLARGTSGTDEQFF. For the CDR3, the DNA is TGTGCCAGCAGCTTAGCCCGCGGGACTAGCGGGACAGATGAGCAGTTCTTC. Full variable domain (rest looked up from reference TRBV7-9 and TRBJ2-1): DTGVSQNPRHKITKRGQNVTFRCDPISEHNRLYWYRQTLGQGPEFLTYFQNEAQLEKSRLLSDRFSAERPKGSFSTLEIQRTEQGDSAMYLCASSLARGTSGTDEQFFGPGTRLTVL.

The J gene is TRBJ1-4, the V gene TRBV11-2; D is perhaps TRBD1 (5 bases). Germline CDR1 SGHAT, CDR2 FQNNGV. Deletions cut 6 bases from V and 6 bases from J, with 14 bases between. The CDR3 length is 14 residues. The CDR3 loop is CASRVYGADEKLFF. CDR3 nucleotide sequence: TGTGCCAGCAGGGTGTACGGGGCTGATGAAAAACTGTTTTTT.

The CDR3 DNA reads as TGTGCCAGCAGCTTAGTCACGCAGGAGCTGTTTTTT. This sequence encodes CASSLVTQELFF. V gene TRBV7-2 combines with J gene TRBJ1-4; no clear D gene. The end of the DNA is better explained by TRBJ2-2, so the J call may be wrong. This CDR3 contains 12 residues. Germline lookup yields CDR1 SGHTA and CDR2 FQGNSA.

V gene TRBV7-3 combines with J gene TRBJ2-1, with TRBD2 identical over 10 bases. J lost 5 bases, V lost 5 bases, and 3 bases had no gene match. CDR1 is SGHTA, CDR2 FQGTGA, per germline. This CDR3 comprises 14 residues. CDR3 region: CASSQRGGHNEQFF. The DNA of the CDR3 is TGTGCCAGCAGCCAGCGGGGGGGCCACAATGAGCAGTTCTTC.

The DNA of the CDR3 is TGTGCCATCAGTGAGCCACAGCGGGGGGGCGTAGAATACGAGCAGTACTTC. Translation gives CAISEPQRGGVEYEQYF. This rearrangement joins TRBV10-3 to TRBJ2-4, with TRBD2 matching 10 bases. The J call may be mistaken, given a closer DNA end match to TRBJ2-7. Germline assignment: CDR1 ENHRY and CDR2 SYGVKD. The CDR3 consists of 17 residues.

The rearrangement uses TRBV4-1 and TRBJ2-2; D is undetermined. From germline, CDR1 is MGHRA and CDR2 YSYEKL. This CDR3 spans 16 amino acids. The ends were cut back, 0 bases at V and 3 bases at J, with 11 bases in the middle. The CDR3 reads CASSQDWDGYTGELFF. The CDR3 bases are TGCGCCAGCAGCCAAGATTGGGATGGGTACACCGGGGAGCTGTTTTTT.

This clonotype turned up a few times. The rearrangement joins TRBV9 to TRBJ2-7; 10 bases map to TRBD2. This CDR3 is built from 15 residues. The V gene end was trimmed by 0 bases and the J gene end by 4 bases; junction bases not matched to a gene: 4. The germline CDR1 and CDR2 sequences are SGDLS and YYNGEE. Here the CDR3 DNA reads TGTGCCAGCAGCGTAGGGTCTAGCGGGAGATACGAGCAGTACTTC. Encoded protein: CASSVGSSGRYEQYF.

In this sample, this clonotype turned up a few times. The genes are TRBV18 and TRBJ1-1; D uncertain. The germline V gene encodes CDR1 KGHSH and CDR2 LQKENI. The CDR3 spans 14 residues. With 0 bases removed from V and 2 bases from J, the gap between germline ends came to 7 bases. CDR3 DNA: TGTGCCAGCTCACCACCGTGGGGAAACACTGAAGCTTTCTTT. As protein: CASSPPWGNTEAFF.

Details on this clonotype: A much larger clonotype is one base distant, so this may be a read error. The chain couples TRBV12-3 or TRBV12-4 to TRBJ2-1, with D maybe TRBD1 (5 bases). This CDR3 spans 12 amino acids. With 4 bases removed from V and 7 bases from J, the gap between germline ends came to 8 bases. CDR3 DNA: TGTGCCAGCAGTTCACAGGAGAATGAGCAGTTCTTC. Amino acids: CASSSQENEQFF.

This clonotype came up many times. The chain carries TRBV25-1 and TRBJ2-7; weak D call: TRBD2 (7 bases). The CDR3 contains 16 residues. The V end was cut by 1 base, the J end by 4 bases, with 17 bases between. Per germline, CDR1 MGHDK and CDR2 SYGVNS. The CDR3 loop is CASSESSSGGDYEQYF. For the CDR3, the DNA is TGTGCCAGCAGTGAATCCTCCTCGGGGGGCGATTACGAGCAGTACTTC.

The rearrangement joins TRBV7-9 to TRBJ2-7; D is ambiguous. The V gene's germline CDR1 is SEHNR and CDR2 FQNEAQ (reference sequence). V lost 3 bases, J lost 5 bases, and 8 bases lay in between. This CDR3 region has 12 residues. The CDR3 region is CASSFGENEQYF. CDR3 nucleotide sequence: TGTGCCAGCAGCTTCGGAGAGAACGAGCAGTACTTC.

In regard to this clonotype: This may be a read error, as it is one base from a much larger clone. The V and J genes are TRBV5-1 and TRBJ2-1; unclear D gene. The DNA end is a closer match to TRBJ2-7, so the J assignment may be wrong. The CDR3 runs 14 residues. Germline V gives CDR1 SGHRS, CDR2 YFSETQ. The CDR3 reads CASSWAASYNEQYF. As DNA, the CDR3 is TGCGCCAGCAGCTGGGCGGCTTCCTACAATGAGCAGTACTTC.

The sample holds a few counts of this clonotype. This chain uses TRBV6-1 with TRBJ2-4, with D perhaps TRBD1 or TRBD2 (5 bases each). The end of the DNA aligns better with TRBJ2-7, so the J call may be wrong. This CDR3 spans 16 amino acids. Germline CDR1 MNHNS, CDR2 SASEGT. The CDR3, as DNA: TGTGCCAGCAGTGAATTGGGACGAGCGGCATCCTACGAGCAGTACTTC. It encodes CASSELGRAASYEQYF.